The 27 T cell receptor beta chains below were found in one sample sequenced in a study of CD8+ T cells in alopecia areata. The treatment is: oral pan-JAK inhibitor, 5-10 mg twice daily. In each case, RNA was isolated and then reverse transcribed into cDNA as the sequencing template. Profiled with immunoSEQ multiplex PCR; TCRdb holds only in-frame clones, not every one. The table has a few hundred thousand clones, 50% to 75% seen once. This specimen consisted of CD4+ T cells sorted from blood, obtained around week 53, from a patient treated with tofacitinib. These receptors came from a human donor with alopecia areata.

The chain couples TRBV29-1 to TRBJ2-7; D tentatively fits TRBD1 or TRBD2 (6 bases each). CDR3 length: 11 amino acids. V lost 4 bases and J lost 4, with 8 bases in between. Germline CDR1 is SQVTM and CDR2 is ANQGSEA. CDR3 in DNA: TGCAGCGTTGGAGGGGGGTACGAGCAGTACTTC. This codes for CSVGGGYEQYF.

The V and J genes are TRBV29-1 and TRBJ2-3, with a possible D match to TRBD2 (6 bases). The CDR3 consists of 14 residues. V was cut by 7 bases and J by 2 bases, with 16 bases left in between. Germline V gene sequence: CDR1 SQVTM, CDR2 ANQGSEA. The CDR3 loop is CSGGDGRYTDTQYF. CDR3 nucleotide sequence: TGCAGCGGGGGGGACGGACGTTACACAGATACGCAGTATTTT.

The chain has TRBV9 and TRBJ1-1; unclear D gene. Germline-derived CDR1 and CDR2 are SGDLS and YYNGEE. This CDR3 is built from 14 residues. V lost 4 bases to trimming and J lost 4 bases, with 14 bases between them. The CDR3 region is CASSPRARGTEAFF. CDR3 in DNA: TGTGCCAGCAGCCCCCGGGCCCGAGGCACTGAAGCTTTCTTT. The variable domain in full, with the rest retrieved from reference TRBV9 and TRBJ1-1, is DSGVTQTPKHLITATGQRVTLRCSPRSGDLSVYWYQQSLDQGLQFLIQYYNGEERAKGNILERFSAQQFPDLHSELNLSSLELGDSALYFCASSPRARGTEAFFGQGTRLTVV.

CDR3 in amino acids: CSVRLAGGESEQFF. The CDR3 DNA is TGCAGCGTTAGACTAGCGGGGGGCGAAAGTGAGCAGTTCTTC. The rearrangement joins TRBV29-1 to TRBJ2-1; TRBD2 matches at 13 bases. Per germline, CDR1 SQVTM and CDR2 ANQGSEA. Trimming removed 5 bases from V and 9 bases from J; junction bases left unmatched: 7. The CDR3 is 14 amino acids.

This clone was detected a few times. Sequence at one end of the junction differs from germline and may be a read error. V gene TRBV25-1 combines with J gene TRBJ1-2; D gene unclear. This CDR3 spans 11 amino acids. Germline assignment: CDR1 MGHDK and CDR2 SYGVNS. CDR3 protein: CASSEREMSHF. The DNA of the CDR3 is TGTGCCAGCAGTGAAAGGGAGATGTCCCACTTC.

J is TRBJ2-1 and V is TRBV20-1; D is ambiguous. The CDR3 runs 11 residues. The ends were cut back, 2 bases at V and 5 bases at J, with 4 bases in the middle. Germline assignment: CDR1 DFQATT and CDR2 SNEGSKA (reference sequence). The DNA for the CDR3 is TGCAGTGCTAGACAGGACAATGAGCAGTTCTTC. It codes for CSARQDNEQFF.

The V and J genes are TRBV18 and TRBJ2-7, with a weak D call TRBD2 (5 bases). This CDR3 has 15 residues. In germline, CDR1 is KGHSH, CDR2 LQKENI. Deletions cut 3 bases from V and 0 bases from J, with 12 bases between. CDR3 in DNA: TGTGCCAGCTCACCGATATCCGCGGGCTCCTACGAGCAGTACTTC. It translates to CASSPISAGSYEQYF. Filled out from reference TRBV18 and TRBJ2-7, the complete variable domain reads NAGVMQNPRHLVRRRGQEARLRCSPMKGHSHVYWYRQLPEEGLKFMVYLQKENIIDESGMPKERFSAEFPKEGPSILRIQQVVRGDSAAYFCASSPISAGSYEQYFGPGTRLTVT.

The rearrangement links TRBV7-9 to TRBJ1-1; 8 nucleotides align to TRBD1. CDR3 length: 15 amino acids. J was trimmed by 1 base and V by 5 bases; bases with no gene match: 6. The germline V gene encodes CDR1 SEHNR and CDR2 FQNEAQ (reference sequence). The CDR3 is CASSRRTGRNTEAFF. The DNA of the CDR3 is TGTGCCAGCAGCAGACGGACAGGGAGGAACACTGAAGCTTTCTTT.

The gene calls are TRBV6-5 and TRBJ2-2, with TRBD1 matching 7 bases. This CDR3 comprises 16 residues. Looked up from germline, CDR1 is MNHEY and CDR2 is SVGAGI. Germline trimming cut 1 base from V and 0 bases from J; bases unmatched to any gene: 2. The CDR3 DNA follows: TGTGCCAGCAGTTACTGGCAGGGGGCGAACACCGGGGAGCTGTTTTTT. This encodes CASSYWQGANTGELFF.

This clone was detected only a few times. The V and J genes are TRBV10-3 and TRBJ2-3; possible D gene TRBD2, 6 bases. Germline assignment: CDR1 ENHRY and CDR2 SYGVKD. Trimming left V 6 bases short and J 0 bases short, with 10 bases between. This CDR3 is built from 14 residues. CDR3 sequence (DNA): TGTGCCATCAGGGAGCGGGCTAGCACAGATACGCAGTATTTT. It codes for CAIRERASTDTQYF.

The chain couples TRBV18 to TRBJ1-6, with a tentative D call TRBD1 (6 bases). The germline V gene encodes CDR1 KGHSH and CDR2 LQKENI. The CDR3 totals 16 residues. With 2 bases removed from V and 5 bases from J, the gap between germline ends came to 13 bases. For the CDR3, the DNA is TGTGCCAGCTCACCAATGGACAGCGGGAATAATTCACCCCTCCACTTT. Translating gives CASSPMDSGNNSPLHF.

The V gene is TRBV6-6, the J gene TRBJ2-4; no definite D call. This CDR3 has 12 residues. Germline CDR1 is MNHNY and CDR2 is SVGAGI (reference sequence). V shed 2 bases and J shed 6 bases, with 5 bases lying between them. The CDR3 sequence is CASSYVSNIQYF. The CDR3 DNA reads TGTGCCAGCAGTTACGTCTCAAACATTCAGTACTTC.

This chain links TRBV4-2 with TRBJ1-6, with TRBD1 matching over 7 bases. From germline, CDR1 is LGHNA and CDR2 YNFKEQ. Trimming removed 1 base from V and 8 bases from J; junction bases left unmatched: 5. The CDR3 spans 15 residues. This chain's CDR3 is CASSQGGQPYSPLHF. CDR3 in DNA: TGTGCCAGCAGCCAAGGGGGACAGCCGTATTCACCCCTCCACTTT.

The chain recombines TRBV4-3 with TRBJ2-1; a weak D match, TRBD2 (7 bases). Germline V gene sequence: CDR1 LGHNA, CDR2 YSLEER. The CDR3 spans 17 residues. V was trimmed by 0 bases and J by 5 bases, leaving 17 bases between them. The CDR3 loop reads CASSQEGPGGMDNEQFF. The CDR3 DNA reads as TGCGCCAGCAGCCAAGAAGGACCGGGGGGCATGGACAATGAGCAGTTCTTC.

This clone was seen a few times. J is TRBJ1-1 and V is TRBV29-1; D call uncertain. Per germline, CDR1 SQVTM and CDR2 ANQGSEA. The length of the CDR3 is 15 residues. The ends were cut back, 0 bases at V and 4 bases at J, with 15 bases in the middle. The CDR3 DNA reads TGCAGCGTTGAAGATCGAAGGAAGGGTGGCACTGAAGCTTTCTTT. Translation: CSVEDRRKGGTEAFF.

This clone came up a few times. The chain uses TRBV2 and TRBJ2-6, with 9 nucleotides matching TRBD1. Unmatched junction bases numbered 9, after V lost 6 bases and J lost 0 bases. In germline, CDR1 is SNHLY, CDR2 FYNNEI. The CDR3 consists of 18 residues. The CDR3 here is CASRARDRAFSGANVLTF. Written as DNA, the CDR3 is TGTGCCAGCAGGGCCCGGGACAGGGCTTTCTCTGGGGCCAACGTCCTGACTTTC.

The DNA of the CDR3 is TGTGCCTGGAGAGCTAGGGACAGCACTGAAGCTTTCTTT. Translated, it gives CAWRARDSTEAFF. V and J are TRBV30 and TRBJ1-1, with 7 bases identical to TRBD1. Trimming cost V 3 bases and J 4 bases; bases outside gene matches: 5. Per the germline V gene, CDR1 is GTSNPN and CDR2 is SVGIG (reference sequence). The CDR3 sequence is 13 residues long.

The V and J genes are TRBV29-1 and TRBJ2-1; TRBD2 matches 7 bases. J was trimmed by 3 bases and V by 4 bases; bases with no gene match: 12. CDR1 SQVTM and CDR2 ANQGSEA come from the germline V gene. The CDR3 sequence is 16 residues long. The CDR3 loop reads CSVASGLGRNYNEQFF. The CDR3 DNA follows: TGCAGCGTTGCCTCTGGACTAGGCCGGAACTACAATGAGCAGTTCTTC.

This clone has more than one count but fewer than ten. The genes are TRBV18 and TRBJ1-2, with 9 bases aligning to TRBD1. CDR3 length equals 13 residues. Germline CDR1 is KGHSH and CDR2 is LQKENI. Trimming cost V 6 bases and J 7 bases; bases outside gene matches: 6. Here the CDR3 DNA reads TGTGCCAGCTCCCGGGACAGGGAAGGTGGCTACACCTTC. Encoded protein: CASSRDREGGYTF.

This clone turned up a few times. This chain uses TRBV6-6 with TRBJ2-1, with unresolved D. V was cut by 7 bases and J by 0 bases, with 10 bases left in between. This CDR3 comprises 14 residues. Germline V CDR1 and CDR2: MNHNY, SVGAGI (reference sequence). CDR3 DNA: TGTGCCAGCATTCTTGGGAACTCCTACAATGAGCAGTTCTTC. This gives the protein CASILGNSYNEQFF.

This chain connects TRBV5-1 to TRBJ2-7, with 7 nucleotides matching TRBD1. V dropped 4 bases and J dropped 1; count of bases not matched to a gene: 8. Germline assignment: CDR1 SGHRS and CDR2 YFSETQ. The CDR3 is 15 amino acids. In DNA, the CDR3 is TGCGCCAGCAGCCCCCGACAGGGAGATTCCTACGAGCAGTACTTC. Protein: CASSPRQGDSYEQYF.

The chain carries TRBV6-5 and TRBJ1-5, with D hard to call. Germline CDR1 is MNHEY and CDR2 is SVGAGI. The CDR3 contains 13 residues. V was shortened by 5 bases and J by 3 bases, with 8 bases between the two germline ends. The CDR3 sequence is CASSRRNNQPQHF. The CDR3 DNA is TGTGCCAGCAGTCGAAGGAACAATCAGCCCCAGCATTTT.

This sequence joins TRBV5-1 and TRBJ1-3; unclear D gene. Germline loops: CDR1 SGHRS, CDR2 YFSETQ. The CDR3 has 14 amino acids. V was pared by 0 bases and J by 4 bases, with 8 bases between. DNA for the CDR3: TGCGCCAGCAGCTTGGGGACCGCAGGAAACACCATATATTTT. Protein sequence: CASSLGTAGNTIYF.

CDR3 nucleotides: TGTGCCACCAGCAGTCGAACCGGGACGCAGAGGTACAATGAGCAGTTCTTC. Amino acid sequence: CATSSRTGTQRYNEQFF. The chain joins TRBV15 to TRBJ2-1, with D possibly being TRBD1 or TRBD2 (5 bases each). Trimming left V 3 bases short and J 4 bases short, with 19 bases between. The germline gives CDR1 LNHNV, CDR2 YYDKDF (reference sequence). The CDR3 is 17 amino acids. Looking up the rest from reference TRBV15 and TRBJ2-1 gives the full variable domain: DAMVIQNPRYQVTQFGKPVTLSCSQTLNHNVMYWYQQKSSQAPKLLFHYYDKDFNNEADTPDNFQSRRPNTSFCFLDIRSPGLGDTAMYLCATSSRTGTQRYNEQFFGPGTRLTVL.

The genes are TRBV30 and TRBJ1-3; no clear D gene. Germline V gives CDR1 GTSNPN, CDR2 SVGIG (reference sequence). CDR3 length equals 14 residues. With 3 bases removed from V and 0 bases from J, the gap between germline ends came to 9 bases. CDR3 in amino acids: CAWRAIRSGNTIYF. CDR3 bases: TGTGCCTGGAGGGCGATCCGCTCTGGAAACACCATATATTTT.

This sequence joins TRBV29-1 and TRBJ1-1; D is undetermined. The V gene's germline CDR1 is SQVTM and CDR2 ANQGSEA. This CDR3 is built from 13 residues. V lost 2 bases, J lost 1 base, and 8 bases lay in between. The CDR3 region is CSVESATNTEAFF. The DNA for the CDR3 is TGCAGCGTTGAATCCGCGACGAACACTGAAGCTTTCTTT.

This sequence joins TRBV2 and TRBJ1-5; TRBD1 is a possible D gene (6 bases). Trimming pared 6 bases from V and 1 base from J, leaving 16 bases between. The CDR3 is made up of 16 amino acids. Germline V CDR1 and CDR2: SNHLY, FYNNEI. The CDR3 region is CASRSGALGSNQPQHF. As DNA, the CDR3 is TGTGCCAGCAGGTCAGGGGCCCTAGGGAGCAATCAGCCCCAGCATTTT.